The rows below give T cell receptor beta chains drawn from one sample of a study of blood T cell repertoires in COVID-19. Sequencing was performed with immunoSEQ multiplex PCR; in TCRdb, only in-frame clones are kept and a portion is missing. The table lists a few hundred thousand clones, around 90% of them singletons. The sample was peripheral blood. The receptors derive from a human donor in a cohort sampled during active COVID-19. CDR3s include the opening cysteine and the closing phenylalanine or tryptophan. A D gene is named only where the DNA matches it firmly. Not every row has a clone size; where given, it reads once, few, many or a size class.

d_gene	v_gene	j_gene	len	abundance	CDR3aa	CDR3nt
-	TRBV19	TRBJ1-1	14	-	CASSPTGFNTEAFF	TGTGCCAGTAGTCCAACAGGGTTCAACACTGAAGCTTTCTTT
TRBD1	TRBV7-8	TRBJ2-5	17	-	CASSLAGGVLTIETQYF	TGTGCCAGCAGCTTAGCAGGGGGCGTCCTTACGATAGAGACCCAGTACTTC
TRBD1	TRBV19	TRBJ1-1	17	-	CASSILTGTGVGTEAFF	TGTGCCAGTAGTATCCTCACTGGAACAGGGGTTGGCACTGAAGCTTTCTTT
TRBD1	TRBV18	TRBJ2-1	16	-	CASSPAPGTGGGEQFF	TGTGCCAGCTCACCAGCCCCCGGGACAGGGGGCGGTGAGCAGTTCTTC
TRBD2	TRBV5-4	TRBJ2-1	16	-	CASSPALAGGPKEQFF	TGTGCCAGCAGCCCGGCTCTAGCGGGAGGGCCAAAGGAGCAGTTCTTC
TRBD2	TRBV9	TRBJ2-7	15	once	CASSVGSGNTYEQYF	TGTGCCAGCAGCGTAGGTAGCGGGAATACATACGAGCAGTACTTC
-	TRBV11-2	TRBJ1-3	15	-	CASSSSGPPGNTIYF	TGTGCCAGCAGCTCGTCCGGTCCGCCTGGAAACACCATATATTTT
-	TRBV30	TRBJ1-3	13	-	CALLRGSGNTIYF	TGTGCCTTACTCAGGGGCTCTGGAAACACCATATATTTT
-	TRBV3-1/TRBV3-2	TRBJ2-7	12	-	CASRSPAGEQYF	TGTGCCAGCCGAAGCCCTGCCGGCGAGCAGTACTTC
TRBD1	TRBV6-1	TRBJ1-2	15	-	CASSEGTAPNYGYTF	TGTGCCAGCAGTGAGGGGACAGCCCCTAACTATGGCTACACCTTC
-	TRBV19	TRBJ1-2	14	-	CASTTSGGFYGYTF	TGTGCCAGTACCACCTCGGGAGGATTCTATGGCTACACCTTC
TRBD1	TRBV5-1	TRBJ2-7	13	-	CASSNGQGYEQYF	TGCGCCAGCAGCAACGGACAGGGCTACGAGCAGTACTTC
TRBD2	TRBV9	TRBJ2-2	16	-	CASSGLDSGGTGELFF	TGTGCCAGCAGCGGCCTTGATTCGGGGGGTACCGGGGAGCTGTTTTTT
-	TRBV28	TRBJ2-6	18	-	CASSLWGSQISGANVLTF	TGTGCCAGCAGCTTATGGGGCAGTCAAATCTCTGGGGCCAACGTCCTGACTTTC
-	TRBV28	TRBJ2-7	13	few	CASSLGAHYEQYF	TGTGCCAGCAGTTTAGGGGCCCACTACGAGCAGTACTTC
-	TRBV4-3	TRBJ2-7	14	-	CASSQEVGEHEQYF	TGCGCCAGCAGCCAAGAGGTGGGAGAGCACGAGCAGTACTTC
TRBD1	TRBV7-2	TRBJ2-7	16	-	CASSLVGTGVRNEQYF	TGTGCCAGCAGCTTAGTCGGGACAGGGGTCAGGAACGAGCAGTACTTC
TRBD2	TRBV5-4	TRBJ2-7	15	-	CASSLVGGTRSEQYF	TGTGCCAGCAGCTTGGTTGGAGGGACTAGAAGCGAGCAGTACTTC